The present T cell receptor beta chain was sequenced within a study of cytomegalovirus exposure and HLA in healthy donors. The CDR3 sequence is 15 residues long. The germline gives CDR1 SGHRS, CDR2 YFSETQ. V was pared by 4 bases and J by 4 bases, with 3 bases of the junction left unmatched. Concerning this clone: The antigen is unknown. This specimen includes other DNA sequences encoding the same CDR3.

Findings and caveats of the study: Later analysis suggested most CMV-associated TCR beta chains were HLA-restricted. It was only CMV serostatus that was available as immune exposure information.

The PCR made use of 60 Vbeta and 13 Jbeta primers. The assay was immunoSEQ multiplex PCR, and TCRdb's table has in-frame clones only and misses some. The data show some 140,000 clones, 80% seen once. The chain carries TRBV5-1 and TRBJ2-1, with 12 positions matching TRBD2. This receptor was obtained from a woman aged 40 to 49 in good health and CMV-seropositive. Sequencing was done on a sample of PBMCs. In DNA, the CDR3 is TGCGCCAGCAGCCCAGGGACTAGCGGGTACAATGAGCAGTTCTTC. This encodes CASSPGTSGYNEQFF.